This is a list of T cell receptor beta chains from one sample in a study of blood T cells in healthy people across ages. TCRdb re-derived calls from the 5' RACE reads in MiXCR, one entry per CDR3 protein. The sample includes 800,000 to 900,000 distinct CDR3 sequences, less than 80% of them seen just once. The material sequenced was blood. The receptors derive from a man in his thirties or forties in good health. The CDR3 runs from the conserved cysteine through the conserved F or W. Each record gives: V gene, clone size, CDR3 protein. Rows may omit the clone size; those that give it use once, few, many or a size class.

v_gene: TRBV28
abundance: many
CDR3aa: CASSPLGGTYEQYF

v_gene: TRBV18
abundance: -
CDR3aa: CASSTNRDGSQETQYF

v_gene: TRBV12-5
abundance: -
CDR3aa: CASEPTRVLAYEQYF

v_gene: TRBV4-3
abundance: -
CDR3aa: CASSQESGGGYEQYF

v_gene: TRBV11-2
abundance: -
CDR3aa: CASSLDLPQGGETQYF

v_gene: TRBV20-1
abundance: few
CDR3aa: CSASKSVVGHPSNQPQHF

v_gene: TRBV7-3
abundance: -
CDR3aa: CASSLTLAGGPVTDTQYF

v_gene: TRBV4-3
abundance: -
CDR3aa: CASSQEAGTGPYNEQFF

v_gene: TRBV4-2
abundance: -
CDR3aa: CASSPWTGTQSGYTF

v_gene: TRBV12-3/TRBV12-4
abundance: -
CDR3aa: CASSFSPSQVNEQFF

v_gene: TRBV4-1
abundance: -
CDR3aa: CASSQGDRSLGNEQFF

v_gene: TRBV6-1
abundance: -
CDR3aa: CTSSEEEASTYEQYF

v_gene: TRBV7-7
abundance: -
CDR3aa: CASSLGGTSQETQYF

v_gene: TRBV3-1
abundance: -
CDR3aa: CASSQDLRGYTF

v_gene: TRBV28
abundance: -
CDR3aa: CASSLSDRGYGYTF

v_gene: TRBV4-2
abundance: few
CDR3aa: CASSQEWTAGYEQYF

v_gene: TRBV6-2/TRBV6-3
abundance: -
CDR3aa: CASSPSGAEETQYF

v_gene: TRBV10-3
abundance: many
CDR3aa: CAISEENGADTQYF

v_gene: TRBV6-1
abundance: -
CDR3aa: CASSEQDGVGTDTQYF

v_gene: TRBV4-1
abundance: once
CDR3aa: CASSPEQRRGNGYTF

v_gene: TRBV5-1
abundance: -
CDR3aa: CASSLVVGYTDTQYF

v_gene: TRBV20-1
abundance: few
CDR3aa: CSARHPVGQINQETQYF

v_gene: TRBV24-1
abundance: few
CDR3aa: CATSEPTGSGANVLTF

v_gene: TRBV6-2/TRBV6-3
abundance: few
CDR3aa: CASSYSWGYEQFF

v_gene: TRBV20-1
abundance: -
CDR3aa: CSASPGWPNEKLFF

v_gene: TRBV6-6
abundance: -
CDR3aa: CASSYGGENYGYTF

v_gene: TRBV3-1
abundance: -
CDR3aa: CASSQETRWGTDTQYF

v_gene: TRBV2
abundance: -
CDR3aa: CASSEGLDGQPQHF

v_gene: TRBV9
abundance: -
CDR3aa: CASSVFGGGEPDTQYF